This T cell receptor (beta chain) was retrieved from a study of CD8+ T cells in alopecia areata. Study-level background: Severity was scored as percentage of affected scalp area in treated patients.

A remark on this clone: What it binds is not known.

The junction had 5 bases not matched to a gene; V was cut back by 0 bases and J by 7 bases. Germline V gene data show CDR1 as LGHNA and CDR2 as YSLEER. This CDR3 has 14 residues. Investigators isolated RNA and reverse transcribed it into cDNA to act as the sequencing template. Method: immunoSEQ multiplex PCR; TCRdb's copy keeps in-frame clones and lacks some. The table shows more than 150,000 clones, with 45% to 60% occurring only once. The treatment was: oral pan-JAK inhibitor, 5-10 mg twice daily. Lesional scalp punch biopsies and peripheral blood came from alopecia areata patients. General observations from the study: Scalp clonality decreased significantly with tofacitinib, and so did expanded CD8+ clones among the top 100. Numerous expanded lesional clones remained in scalp and blood during tofacitinib.

This chain connects TRBV4-3 to TRBJ2-7; 8 nucleotides align to TRBD1. This sequence originates from a human donor with alopecia areata. The sample in question was CD8+ T cells sorted from blood, obtained at week 52, from a patient treated with tofacitinib. This CDR3 is CASSQDRTGWEQYF. The CDR3 DNA reads as TGCGCCAGCAGCCAAGACAGGACAGGGTGGGAGCAGTACTTC.